The 27 T cell receptor beta chains reported below all come from one sample, sequenced in a study of tumor T cells in aggressive B-cell lymphoma. Here immunoSEQ multiplex PCR was the method, and the copy in TCRdb shows in-frame clones only, minus some. The top ten clones hold more than 5% of a sample with 5,000 or so clones, around 89% of them seen once. Sequencing was carried out using tumor tissue. Source of these receptors: an adult with diffuse large B cell lymphoma.

The chain couples TRBV6-5 to TRBJ1-2; 7 bases map to TRBD1. Germline V gene data show CDR1 as MNHEY and CDR2 as SVGAGI. Trimming removed 6 bases from V and 7 bases from J; junction bases left unmatched: 8. The CDR3 covers 13 residues. The CDR3 DNA follows: TGTGCCAGCAGAGTTCCGGCAGGGGGTGGCTACACCTTC. Encoded protein: CASRVPAGGGYTF.

The chain joins TRBV11-2 to TRBJ2-7; 10 nucleotides align to TRBD1. CDR3 size: 15 residues. After removal of 1 base from V and 0 bases from J, the junction contained 0 bases not matched to a gene. Germline values: CDR1 SGHAT, CDR2 FQNNGV. The CDR3 nucleotides read TGTGCCAGCAGCTTAGGGGACAGGGGCTCCTACGAGCAGTACTTC. This sequence encodes CASSLGDRGSYEQYF.

The chain carries TRBV5-1 and TRBJ2-1; possibly TRBD2 for D (5 bases). The CDR3 is made up of 15 amino acids. V was shortened by 1 base and J by 7 bases, with 15 bases between the two germline ends. Germline assignment: CDR1 SGHRS and CDR2 YFSETQ. CDR3 in DNA: TGCGCCAGCAGCTTGCGAGGGCAGAGGCGTAATGAGCAGTTCTTC. This codes for CASSLRGQRRNEQFF.

In its sample, this clone was seen once. J is TRBJ2-1 and V is TRBV5-1; 7 bases map to TRBD2. Germline lookup yields CDR1 SGHRS and CDR2 YFSETQ. Trimming removed 0 bases from V and 8 bases from J; junction bases left unmatched: 8. The CDR3 consists of 15 residues. CDR3 nucleotides: TGCGCCAGCAGCTTGGCTACTAGCGCCTCGGATGAGCAGTTCTTC. It translates to CASSLATSASDEQFF.

The V call is TRBV19, the J call TRBJ1-4; D uncertain. V lost 3 bases to trimming and J lost 6 bases, with 11 bases between them. The CDR3 spans 14 residues. Looked up from germline, CDR1 is LNHDA and CDR2 is SQIVND (reference sequence). The CDR3 is CASSIRPADEKLFF. CDR3 DNA sequence: TGTGCCAGTAGTATCAGGCCTGCTGATGAAAAACTGTTTTTT.

The rearrangement uses TRBV5-5 and TRBJ2-7; 7 positions agree with TRBD1. From germline, CDR1 is SGHKS and CDR2 YYEKEE (reference sequence). CDR3 length: 15 residues. The J segment lost 3 bases and the V segment lost 0 bases, leaving 6 bases of the junction unmatched. For the CDR3, the DNA is TGTGCCAGCAGCTTGGGACAGGGCCGCGGCTACGAGCAGTACTTC. It encodes CASSLGQGRGYEQYF. The complete variable domain, with remaining parts taken from reference TRBV5-5 and TRBJ2-7, reads DAGVTQSPTHLIKTRGQQVTLRCSPISGHKSVSWYQQVLGQGPQFIFQYYEKEERGRGNFPDRFSARQFPNYSSELNVNALLLGDSALYLCASSLGQGRGYEQYFGPGTRLTVT.

V gene TRBV5-1 combines with J gene TRBJ1-5; tentative D call: TRBD1 (6 bases). The CDR3 runs 15 residues. Germline V lookup: CDR1 SGHRS, CDR2 YFSETQ. The V and J ends lost 1 base and 5 bases respectively, with 13 bases between them. CDR3 nucleotide sequence: TGCGCCAGCAGCTTGAGACCAGGGGCGGATCAGCCCCAGCATTTT. It translates to CASSLRPGADQPQHF. Looking up the rest from reference TRBV5-1 and TRBJ1-5 gives the full variable domain: KAGVTQTPRYLIKTRGQQVTLSCSPISGHRSVSWYQQTPGQGLQFLFEYFSETQRNKGNFPGRFSGRQFSNSRSEMNVSTLELGDSALYLCASSLRPGADQPQHFGDGTRLSIL.

The chain uses TRBV19 and TRBJ2-1; a weak D match, TRBD1 (5 bases). Looked up from germline, CDR1 is LNHDA and CDR2 is SQIVND (reference sequence). V was clipped by 7 bases and J by 2 bases, with 12 bases between them. This CDR3 has 14 amino acids. The CDR3 nucleotides read TGTGCCAGTAAAGCAGGGTTGGCCTACAATGAGCAGTTCTTC. Translating it yields CASKAGLAYNEQFF.

V is TRBV4-3 and J is TRBJ1-4; 8 bases match TRBD1. CDR3 length equals 16 residues. The V gene's germline CDR1 is LGHNA and CDR2 YSLEER. Unmatched junction bases numbered 4, after V lost 0 bases and J lost 4 bases. As DNA, the CDR3 is TGCGCCAGCAGCCAAGAAGGGGGACAGGTTAATGAAAAACTGTTTTTT. Translated: CASSQEGGQVNEKLFF.

The chain employs TRBV30 and TRBJ2-7; no definite D call. Germline V gene lookup returns CDR1 GTSNPN and CDR2 SVGIG (reference sequence). This CDR3 has 12 amino acids. V lost 3 bases and J lost 3, with 9 bases in between. The CDR3 protein is CAWRTAGYEQYF. CDR3 in DNA: TGTGCCTGGAGGACTGCCGGCTACGAGCAGTACTTC.

This chain links TRBV19 with TRBJ1-2; 8 bases match TRBD1. V lost 3 bases to trimming and J lost 0 bases; unmatched junction nucleotides: 6. Germline lookup yields CDR1 LNHDA and CDR2 SQIVND (reference sequence). The CDR3 covers 16 residues. Written as DNA, the CDR3 is TGTGCCAGTAGTATGTTGACAGGGGCGGCTAACTATGGCTACACCTTC. The encoded protein is CASSMLTGAANYGYTF. Full variable domain (missing parts from reference TRBV19 and TRBJ1-2): DGGITQSPKYLFRKEGQNVTLSCEQNLNHDAMYWYRQDPGQGLRLIYYSQIVNDFQKGDIAEGYSVSREKKESFPLTVTSAQKNPTAFYLCASSMLTGAANYGYTFGSGTRLTVV.

The genes are TRBV27 and TRBJ2-1, with TRBD1 identical over 7 bases. With V trimmed by 8 bases and J by 10 bases, 14 bases remained unmatched. The germline V gene encodes CDR1 MNHEY and CDR2 SMNVEV (reference sequence). This CDR3 has 14 amino acids. The CDR3 reads CASPPGTELWEQFF. CDR3 in DNA: TGTGCCAGCCCCCCAGGGACAGAGCTTTGGGAGCAGTTCTTC.

The chain links TRBV11-2 to TRBJ2-3, with D perhaps matching TRBD2 (7 bases). Germline CDR1 reads SGHAT; CDR2 reads FQNNGV. V lost 3 bases to trimming and J lost 3 bases, with 19 bases between them. The CDR3 spans 17 residues. Here the CDR3 DNA reads TGTGCCAGCAGCTTGGGCCCCAGCCGGGGGGCGACAGATACGCAGTATTTT. Translation gives CASSLGPSRGATDTQYF.

The chain joins TRBV4-2 to TRBJ2-7; no firm D call. V was clipped by 4 bases and J by 4 bases, with 8 bases between them. The CDR3 loop spans 12 amino acids. Germline CDR1 LGHNA, CDR2 YNFKEQ. The CDR3 here is CASSPDLYEQYF. The DNA of the CDR3 is TGTGCCAGCAGCCCAGACCTTTACGAGCAGTACTTC.

The CDR3 nucleotides read TGTGCCAGCAGCTTAGTAACTGAAAATGAAGCTTTCTTT. It is translated as CASSLVTENEAFF. This rearrangement joins TRBV7-6 to TRBJ1-1; no clear D gene. The CDR3 is made up of 13 amino acids. V was clipped by 1 base and J by 7 bases, with 10 bases between them. Germline lookup yields CDR1 SGHVS and CDR2 FNYEAQ.

The rearrangement uses TRBV19 and TRBJ1-1; TRBD1 agrees at 8 bases. Looked up from germline, CDR1 is LNHDA and CDR2 is SQIVND (reference sequence). With V trimmed by 6 bases and J by 2 bases, 2 bases remained unmatched. The CDR3 is 13 amino acids. The CDR3 here is CASSQGANTEAFF. CDR3 nucleotides: TGTGCCAGTAGCCAGGGGGCAAACACTGAAGCTTTCTTT.

The J gene is TRBJ1-2, the V gene TRBV7-8; no definite D call. The length of the CDR3 is 16 residues. Germline V gene sequence: CDR1 SGHVS, CDR2 FQNEAQ. Trimming removed 1 base at V and 5 bases at J, with 17 bases between. The CDR3 DNA reads as TGTGCCAGCAGCTTAGGCCTTTGGGCGGAGGCTTATGGCTACACCTTC. Its protein product is CASSLGLWAEAYGYTF. Full variable domain (remainder filled in from reference TRBV7-8 and TRBJ1-2): GAGVSQSPRYKVAKRGQDVALRCDPISGHVSLFWYQQALGQGPEFLTYFQNEAQLDKSGLPSDRFFAERPEGSVSTLKIQRTQQEDSAVYLCASSLGLWAEAYGYTFGSGTRLTVV.

V usage is TRBV5-1 and J usage is TRBJ2-5; TRBD2 is a possible D gene (5 bases). Matching the DNA end better, TRBJ2-7 makes the J call doubtful. CDR3 length: 14 residues. Germline V gene data show CDR1 as SGHRS and CDR2 as YFSETQ. The CDR3 DNA reads as TGCGCCAGCAATAGCCCCGAGGGCCCCTACGAGCAGTACTTC. This sequence encodes CASNSPEGPYEQYF.

This chain links TRBV7-6 with TRBJ2-1; 10 bases fit TRBD2. After removal of 2 bases from V and 8 bases from J, the junction contained 3 bases not matched to a gene. In germline, CDR1 is SGHVS, CDR2 FNYEAQ. The CDR3 has 14 residues. In DNA, the CDR3 is TGTGCCAGCAGCTTAATAGCGGGGGGAGATGAGCAGTTCTTC. Its protein product is CASSLIAGGDEQFF.

The chain joins TRBV5-1 to TRBJ2-7; maybe TRBD2 (6 bases). The V and J ends lost 2 bases and 5 bases respectively, with 11 bases between them. Germline loops: CDR1 SGHRS, CDR2 YFSETQ. The CDR3 sequence is 13 residues long. The DNA of the CDR3 is TGCGCCAGCAGCTTCGGAGGGGTGGACGAGCAGTACTTC. It is translated as CASSFGGVDEQYF.

The rearrangement joins TRBV5-8 to TRBJ2-4; 16 bases match TRBD2. The CDR3 spans 18 residues. From germline, CDR1 is SGHTS and CDR2 YDEGEE. J lost 0 bases, V lost 7 bases, and 7 bases had no gene match. The CDR3 spells CASEPGLAGGLAKNIQYF. The CDR3 DNA is TGTGCCAGCGAACCGGGACTAGCGGGGGGGTTAGCCAAAAACATTCAGTACTTC.

This chain connects TRBV19 to TRBJ1-5; D is possibly TRBD1 (6 bases). Looked up from germline, CDR1 is LNHDA and CDR2 is SQIVND (reference sequence). CDR3 size: 19 residues. Deletions cut 0 bases from V and 2 bases from J, with 20 bases between. Written as DNA, the CDR3 is TGTGCCAGTAGTATAGATGCTCGGTATAGCAGGGGTCGCAATCAGCCCCAGCATTTT. As protein: CASSIDARYSRGRNQPQHF.

V usage is TRBV6-7 and J usage is TRBJ2-1; D might be TRBD2 (6 bases). TRBV6-7 is recorded as an ORF, its role being uncertain. V shed 1 base and J shed 6 bases, with 16 bases lying between them. The CDR3 is 16 amino acids. In DNA, the CDR3 is TGTGCCAGCAGTTACTACCGGGGGAGCTTGGGCAATGAGCAGTTCTTC. Translating gives CASSYYRGSLGNEQFF.

CDR3 sequence (DNA): TGTGCCAGCAGCCCTGACAGGGGTGAAGCTTTCTTT. Residues: CASSPDRGEAFF. This chain links TRBV14 with TRBJ1-1, with TRBD1 matching 8 bases. Germline lookup yields CDR1 SGHDN and CDR2 FVKESK. The V gene end was trimmed by 4 bases and the J gene end by 7 bases; junction bases not matched to a gene: 2. CDR3 length equals 12 residues. The full variable domain, rest sourced from reference TRBV14 and TRBJ1-1, is EAGVTQFPSHSVIEKGQTVTLRCDPISGHDNLYWYRRVMGKEIKFLLHFVKESKQDESGMPNNRFLAERTGGTYSTLKVQPAELEDSGVYFCASSPDRGEAFFGQGTRLTVV.

The CDR3 sequence: CASTSGGLVGEQYF. CDR3 sequence (DNA): TGTGCCAGCACCTCGGGGGGACTAGTGGGCGAGCAGTACTTC. J is TRBJ2-7 and V is TRBV27; the match to TRBD2 covers 8 bases. V dropped 7 bases and J dropped 6; count of bases not matched to a gene: 11. This CDR3 region has 14 residues. The V gene's germline CDR1 is MNHEY and CDR2 SMNVEV (reference sequence).

Concerning this clone: At one end the junction does not follow the germline gene, possibly because of a read error. This chain links TRBV6-5 with TRBJ1-2, with a weak D call TRBD1 (5 bases). From germline, CDR1 is MNHEY and CDR2 SVGAGI. The CDR3 spans 13 residues. Here the CDR3 reads CASSYGGGYGYTF. For the CDR3, the DNA is TGTGCTAGCAGTTATGGGGGGGGCTATGGCTACACCTTC.

CDR3 region: CASSLEGADTQYF. The CDR3 bases are TGCGCCAGCAGCTTGGAGGGGGCAGATACGCAGTATTTT. The chain uses TRBV5-1 and TRBJ2-3, with D perhaps matching TRBD1 (6 bases). Trimming took off 0 bases at V and 4 bases at J, with 6 bases between the two ends. The CDR3 has 13 amino acids. The V gene's germline CDR1 is SGHRS and CDR2 YFSETQ. The entire variable domain, with the rest obtained from reference TRBV5-1 and TRBJ2-3, is as follows: KAGVTQTPRYLIKTRGQQVTLSCSPISGHRSVSWYQQTPGQGLQFLFEYFSETQRNKGNFPGRFSGRQFSNSRSEMNVSTLELGDSALYLCASSLEGADTQYFGPGTRLTVL.